What follows are 27 T cell receptor beta chains derived from one specimen sequenced in a study of cytomegalovirus exposure and HLA in healthy donors. 13 Jbeta primers and 60 Vbeta primers were used for the PCR. Some clones are missing from TCRdb's copy, which holds only in-frame ones; the method was immunoSEQ multiplex PCR. Here the sample spans around 140,000 clones, more than 60% being singletons. The sample consisted of PBMCs. The source of these receptors is a woman aged 60 to 75 in good health and CMV-seronegative.

The rearrangement uses TRBV6-5 and TRBJ2-2, with 9 nucleotides matching TRBD1. V shed 6 bases and J 6 bases; nucleotides not matched to a gene: 8. Germline V gives CDR1 MNHEY, CDR2 SVGAGI. The CDR3 consists of 15 residues. The CDR3 sequence: CASSPYRGRAGELFF. In DNA, the CDR3 is TGTGCCAGCAGCCCCTACAGGGGGCGGGCCGGGGAGCTGTTTTTT.

The chain recombines TRBV5-4 with TRBJ2-1; 16 nucleotides match TRBD2. Trimming removed 3 bases from V and 0 bases from J; junction bases left unmatched: 6. Germline V lookup: CDR1 SGHNT, CDR2 YYREEE (reference sequence). The CDR3 extends over 19 amino acids. CDR3 coding DNA: TGTGCCAGCAGCTCGGGACTAGCGGGAGGGCCCAGCTCCTACAATGAGCAGTTCTTC. Residues: CASSSGLAGGPSSYNEQFF.

The J gene is TRBJ2-3, the V gene TRBV5-7, with TRBD1 as a possible D gene (5 bases). TRBV5-7 is filed as an ORF, its function uncertain. This CDR3 is built from 15 residues. With 4 bases removed from V and 4 bases from J, the gap between germline ends came to 16 bases. The DNA of the CDR3 is TGTGCCAGCAGCGCAAGACCAGGGTTTTCAGATACGCAGTATTTT. It yields the protein CASSARPGFSDTQYF.

Note on this clone: A read error may produce the germline difference seen at one junction end. The rearrangement links TRBV7-9 to TRBJ2-7; D perhaps matches TRBD2 (5 bases). The CDR3 runs to 12 residues. Germline CDR1 SEHNR, CDR2 FQNEAQ (reference sequence). The CDR3 is CSSARRGYEQYF. As DNA, the CDR3 is TGTTCCAGCGCGCGCCGGGGCTACGAGCAGTACTTC.

The chain carries TRBV6-1 and TRBJ2-5, with D perhaps TRBD1 (5 bases). This CDR3 spans 15 amino acids. CDR1 and CDR2 from the germline V gene are MNHNS and SASEGT. V was pared by 2 bases and J by 7 bases, with 17 bases between. The CDR3 DNA reads TGTGCCAGCAGTGAATTACAAGGAAACCAGGGGACCCAGTACTTC. This gives the protein CASSELQGNQGTQYF.

The gene calls are TRBV19 and TRBJ2-1; a possible D gene is TRBD1 (6 bases). Trimming removed 3 bases from V and 2 bases from J, with 8 bases in between. CDR1 is LNHDA and CDR2 is SQIVND in the germline V gene (reference sequence). The CDR3 has 14 amino acids. The CDR3 coding sequence is TGTGCCAGTAGTATCAGGACAGCCTACAATGAGCAGTTCTTC. Protein: CASSIRTAYNEQFF. Based on the CDR3 plus reference TRBV19 and TRBJ2-1, the full variable domain is DGGITQSPKYLFRKEGQNVTLSCEQNLNHDAMYWYRQDPGQGLRLIYYSQIVNDFQKGDIAEGYSVSREKKESFPLTVTSAQKNPTAFYLCASSIRTAYNEQFFGPGTRLTVL.

V is TRBV5-1 and J is TRBJ2-7; 8 positions agree with TRBD1. The CDR3 has 12 residues. Per germline, CDR1 SGHRS and CDR2 YFSETQ. CDR3 in DNA: TGCGCTAGGGACAGGATCCTCTACGAGCAGTACTTC. Its translation is CARDRILYEQYF.

The J gene is TRBJ1-2, the V gene TRBV7-2; no clear D gene. The CDR3 contains 14 residues. Germline loops: CDR1 SGHTA, CDR2 FQGNSA. Trimming pared 5 bases from V and 3 bases from J, leaving 13 bases between. CDR3 sequence reads: CASSPGGSYYGYTF. The CDR3 DNA reads as TGTGCCAGCAGCCCCGGCGGATCGTACTATGGCTACACCTTC.

This clone came up a few times. This CDR3 reads CSVEISIYSYNEQFF. The CDR3 DNA reads TGCAGCGTTGAAATTAGCATCTACTCCTACAATGAGCAGTTCTTC. The rearrangement joins TRBV29-1 to TRBJ2-1; D gene unclear. Per germline, CDR1 SQVTM and CDR2 ANQGSEA. The CDR3 runs to 15 residues. V lost 2 bases to trimming and J lost 0 bases, with 11 bases between them.

V usage is TRBV7-9 and J usage is TRBJ2-1; unclear D gene. The length of the CDR3 is 12 residues. The V and J ends lost 1 base and 7 bases respectively, with 5 bases between them. CDR1 and CDR2 from the germline V gene are SEHNR and FQNEAQ (reference sequence). The CDR3 sequence is CASSLERNEQFF. The CDR3 nucleotides are TGTGCCAGCAGCTTAGAGAGAAATGAGCAGTTCTTC.

The chain has TRBV7-2 and TRBJ2-2, with a possible D match to TRBD2 (5 bases). The germline V gene has CDR1 SGHTA and CDR2 FQGNSA. The CDR3 has 14 amino acids. V lost 4 bases and J lost 7, with 13 bases in between. The CDR3 loop reads CASSSTLGVGELFF. The CDR3 DNA sequence: TGTGCCAGCAGCTCGACTTTGGGAGTCGGGGAGCTGTTTTTT.

The V call is TRBV19, the J call TRBJ2-2, with TRBD2 identical over 15 bases. The CDR3 loop spans 18 amino acids. In germline, CDR1 is LNHDA, CDR2 SQIVND (reference sequence). V trimming: 5 bases; J trimming: 6 bases; junction bases outside the gene matches: 10. DNA for the CDR3: TGTGCCAGTAGTGCCCCTGGACTAGCGGGGGGGCCGCCCGGGGAGCTGTTTTTT. This codes for CASSAPGLAGGPPGELFF. The variable domain in full, completed from reference TRBV19 and TRBJ2-2, reads DGGITQSPKYLFRKEGQNVTLSCEQNLNHDAMYWYRQDPGQGLRLIYYSQIVNDFQKGDIAEGYSVSREKKESFPLTVTSAQKNPTAFYLCASSAPGLAGGPPGELFFGEGSRLTVL.

The chain couples TRBV4-1 to TRBJ2-3, with TRBD2 matching 7 bases. Germline values: CDR1 MGHRA, CDR2 YSYEKL. The CDR3 contains 16 residues. V lost 5 bases and J lost 3; bases outside the gene matches: 11. CDR3 nucleotide sequence: TGCGCCAGCAGCAGTCCCGCGGGCGGGAGTACAGATACGCAGTATTTT. Its translation is CASSSPAGGSTDTQYF.

The CDR3 bases are TGTGCCAGCAGACCAGGGGGCCTAAACACCGGGGAGCTGTTTTTT. This encodes CASRPGGLNTGELFF. The chain is built from TRBV5-4 and TRBJ2-2, with 8 nucleotides matching TRBD1. The CDR3 is 15 residues long. The germline CDR1 and CDR2 sequences are SGHNT and YYREEE (reference sequence). The V segment lost 5 bases and the J segment 2 bases; nucleotides outside the gene matches: 5.

This clone was detected a few times. This chain connects TRBV5-4 to TRBJ2-5, with 8 bases identical to TRBD2. Germline V lookup: CDR1 SGHNT, CDR2 YYREEE (reference sequence). V lost 3 bases, J lost 0 bases, and 1 base stayed unmatched. There are 14 residues in the CDR3. The CDR3 is CASSSGGYQETQYF. CDR3 sequence (DNA): TGTGCCAGCAGCTCGGGGGGGTACCAAGAGACCCAGTACTTC.

This clone was counted between two and nine times. The rearrangement joins TRBV10-3 to TRBJ2-1; 8 bases line up with TRBD2. V lost 6 bases to trimming and J lost 6 bases; unmatched junction nucleotides: 4. The CDR3 sequence is 13 residues long. Germline V gene data show CDR1 as ENHRY and CDR2 as SYGVKD. Here the CDR3 reads CAIRLAASNEQFF. The CDR3 region has the DNA TGTGCCATCAGACTAGCGGCAAGCAATGAGCAGTTCTTC.

The chain is built from TRBV29-1 and TRBJ2-1; tentative D call: TRBD1 (7 bases). V lost 6 bases and J lost 5, with 20 bases in between. The CDR3 is 15 amino acids. The germline V gene has CDR1 SQVTM and CDR2 ANQGSEA. CDR3 bases: TGCAGCGTCACACGGGGGCAGGGGGTCCACAATGAGCAGTTCTTC. Its translation is CSVTRGQGVHNEQFF.

This chain uses TRBV5-4 with TRBJ2-1; 7 nucleotides align to TRBD2. Germline trimming cut 0 bases from V and 8 bases from J; bases unmatched to any gene: 2. The germline V gene has CDR1 SGHNT and CDR2 YYREEE (reference sequence). The CDR3 consists of 13 residues. CDR3 DNA: TGTGCCAGCAGCTTGGAAGGGAGGGATGAGCAGTTCTTC. Its protein is CASSLEGRDEQFF.

This clone was detected only a few times. This chain joins TRBV29-1 and TRBJ1-3; 11 bases align to TRBD1. From germline, CDR1 is SQVTM and CDR2 ANQGSEA. The CDR3 is 15 residues long. The V and J ends lost 6 bases and 1 base, in that order; junction bases with no gene match: 5. CDR3 in amino acids: CSVRDRGVSGNTIYF. The CDR3 DNA sequence: TGCAGCGTCCGGGACAGGGGGGTTTCTGGAAACACCATATATTTT.

In this sample, this clone turned up a few times. The gene calls are TRBV4-3 and TRBJ2-7; 7 nucleotides match TRBD1. This CDR3 is 18 amino acids long. CDR1 and CDR2 from the germline V gene are LGHNA and YSLEER. V was clipped by 1 base and J by 4 bases; unmatched bases: 16. CDR3 residues: CASSQGGRGRQGQYEQYF. The CDR3 DNA sequence: TGCGCCAGCAGCCAAGGGGGTCGTGGGAGACAGGGACAGTACGAGCAGTACTTC.

This clone was detected only a few times. An end of the junction does not agree with germline; a read error may underlie this. This chain connects TRBV7-9 to TRBJ1-4; 7 bases are shared with TRBD1. CDR1 and CDR2 from the germline V gene are SEHNR and FQNEAQ (reference sequence). The CDR3 covers 17 residues. This CDR3 is CSSSLRGLVATNEKLFF. In DNA form, the CDR3 reads TGTTCCAGCAGCTTGAGGGGGCTGGTGGCAACTAATGAAAAACTGTTTTTT.

The rearrangement uses TRBV5-6 and TRBJ2-1; possibly TRBD1 for D (5 bases). The CDR3 totals 16 residues. V was shortened by 0 bases and J by 5 bases, with 15 bases between the two germline ends. Germline V gene lookup returns CDR1 SGHDT and CDR2 YYEEEE. The CDR3 region has the DNA TGTGCCAGCAGCTTGGACGGGTTTCTCAGGGACAATGAGCAGTTCTTC. Translation gives CASSLDGFLRDNEQFF.

The chain recombines TRBV5-4 with TRBJ2-7, with TRBD2 matching 8 bases. V trimming: 4 bases; J trimming: 5 bases; junction bases outside the gene matches: 14. The V gene's germline CDR1 is SGHNT and CDR2 YYREEE (reference sequence). The CDR3 contains 16 residues. In DNA form, the CDR3 reads TGTGCCAGCAGCAGATCCCCTTTCGGGGGGGCTGACGAGCAGTACTTC. This sequence encodes CASSRSPFGGADEQYF.

The gene calls are TRBV7-2 and TRBJ2-7, with 10 bases that match TRBD2. CDR3 length: 16 amino acids. Trimming at V came to 0 bases and at J to 2 bases, leaving 4 bases not matched to a gene. The V gene's germline CDR1 is SGHTA and CDR2 FQGNSA. The chain's CDR3 is CASSLAPSGGPYEQYF. The CDR3 nucleotides are TGTGCCAGCAGCTTAGCGCCTAGCGGGGGTCCCTACGAGCAGTACTTC.

A single count supports this clone. J is TRBJ1-1 and V is TRBV27, with TRBD1 as a possible D gene (6 bases). Deletions cut 4 bases from V and 6 bases from J, with 12 bases between. Germline V gene data show CDR1 as MNHEY and CDR2 as SMNVEV (reference sequence). The CDR3 has 13 residues. For the CDR3, the DNA is TGTGCCAGCAGTTACAGGGTCTCGGCTGAAGCTTTCTTT. Its translation: CASSYRVSAEAFF.

The CDR3 sequence is CASSSWEGGKNIQYF. Written as DNA, the CDR3 is TGTGCCAGCAGTTCATGGGAGGGCGGCAAAAACATTCAGTACTTC. J is TRBJ2-4 and V is TRBV6-5, with TRBD2 matching 7 bases. This CDR3 contains 15 residues. V gave up 4 bases and J gave up 3 bases; unmatched junction bases: 6. CDR1 is MNHEY, CDR2 SVGAGI, per germline.

CDR3 loop: CASSRGPTSGISSYNEQFF. The DNA for the CDR3 is TGTGCCAGCAGCCGAGGTCCGACTAGCGGGATATCTTCCTACAATGAGCAGTTCTTC. The chain is built from TRBV5-4 and TRBJ2-1; TRBD2 matches at 11 bases. Germline V gives CDR1 SGHNT, CDR2 YYREEE (reference sequence). The V segment lost 4 bases and the J segment 1 base; nucleotides outside the gene matches: 13. There are 19 residues in the CDR3.